This T cell receptor (beta chain) derives from a study of blood T cell repertoires in COVID-19. Overall study context: Nucleic acid was either cDNA or gDNA, and it came from T cells, B-cell-depleted T cells, or PBMCs.

Per the study methods: Reference gene primer amplification gave estimated nucleated cell counts. Sequenced by immunoSEQ multiplex PCR; TCRdb stores in-frame clones only, minus some. D and trimming were read from the DNA, whereas the V and J calls and clone size are those reported in that table. The table lists 140,000 or so clones, nearly 90% of them singletons. The germline gives CDR1 LGHDT, CDR2 YNNKEL (reference sequence). The CDR3 extends over 13 amino acids. The V gene lost 1 base and the J gene lost 3 bases, with 6 bases spanning the gap. Material: peripheral blood. This TCR derives from a man between 65 and 79 years old with acute or convalescent COVID-19. V is TRBV3-1 (or the pseudogene TRBV3-2) and J is TRBJ1-1; D is uncertain. The CDR3, as DNA: TGTGCCAGCAGCCAAGGGAGGGACACTGAAGCTTTCTTT. Translation gives CASSQGRDTEAFF.